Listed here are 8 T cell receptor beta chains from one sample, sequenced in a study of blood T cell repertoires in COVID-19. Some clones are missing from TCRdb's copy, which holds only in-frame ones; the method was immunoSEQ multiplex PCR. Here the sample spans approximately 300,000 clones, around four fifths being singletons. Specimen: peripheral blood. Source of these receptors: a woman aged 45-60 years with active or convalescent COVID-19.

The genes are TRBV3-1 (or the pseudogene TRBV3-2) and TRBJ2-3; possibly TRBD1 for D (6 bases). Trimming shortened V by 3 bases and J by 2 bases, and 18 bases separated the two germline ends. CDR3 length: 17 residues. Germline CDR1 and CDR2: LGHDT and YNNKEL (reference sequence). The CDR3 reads CASSHPSGDFITDTQYF. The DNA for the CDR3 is TGTGCCAGCAGCCATCCCTCAGGGGATTTTATCACAGATACGCAGTATTTT.

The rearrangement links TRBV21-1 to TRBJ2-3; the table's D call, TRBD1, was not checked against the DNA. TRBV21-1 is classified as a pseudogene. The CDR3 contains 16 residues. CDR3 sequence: CASSSRQGGETDTQYF. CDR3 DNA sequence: TGTGCCAGCAGCAGCAGACAGGGGGGTGAGACAGATACGCAGTATTTT.

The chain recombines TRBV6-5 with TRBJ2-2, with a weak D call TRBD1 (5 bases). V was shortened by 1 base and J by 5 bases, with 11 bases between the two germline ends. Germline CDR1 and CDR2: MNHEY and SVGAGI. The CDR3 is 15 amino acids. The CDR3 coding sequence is TGTGCCAGCAGTTACTTTCAGGGCGGAACCGGGGAGCTGTTTTTT. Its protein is CASSYFQGGTGELFF.

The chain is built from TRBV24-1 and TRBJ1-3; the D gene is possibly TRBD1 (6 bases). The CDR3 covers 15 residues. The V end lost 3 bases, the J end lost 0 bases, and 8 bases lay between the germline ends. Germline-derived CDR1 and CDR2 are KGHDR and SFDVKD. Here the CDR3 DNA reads TGTGCCACCAGTGATCCACAGGGCTCTGGAAACACCATATATTTT. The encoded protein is CATSDPQGSGNTIYF.

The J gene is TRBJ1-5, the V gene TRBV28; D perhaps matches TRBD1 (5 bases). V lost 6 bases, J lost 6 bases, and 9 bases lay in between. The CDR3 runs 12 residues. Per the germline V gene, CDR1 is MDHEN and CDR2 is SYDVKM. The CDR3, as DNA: TGTGCCAGCAGCAGGGCGTCTCAGCCCCAGCATTTT. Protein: CASSRASQPQHF.

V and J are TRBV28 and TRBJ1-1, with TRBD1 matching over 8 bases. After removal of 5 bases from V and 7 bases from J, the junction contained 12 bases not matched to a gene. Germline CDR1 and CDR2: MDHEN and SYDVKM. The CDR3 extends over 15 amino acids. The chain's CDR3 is CASSPGRGQAYEAFF. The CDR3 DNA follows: TGTGCCAGCAGTCCAGGGAGGGGACAGGCTTATGAAGCTTTCTTT.

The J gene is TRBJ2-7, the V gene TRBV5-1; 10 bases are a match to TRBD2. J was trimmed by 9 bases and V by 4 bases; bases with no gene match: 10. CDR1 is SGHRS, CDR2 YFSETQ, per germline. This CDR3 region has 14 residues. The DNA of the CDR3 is TGCGCCAGCAGCCTACGGACTAGCGGTAGTATGCAGTACTTC. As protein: CASSLRTSGSMQYF.

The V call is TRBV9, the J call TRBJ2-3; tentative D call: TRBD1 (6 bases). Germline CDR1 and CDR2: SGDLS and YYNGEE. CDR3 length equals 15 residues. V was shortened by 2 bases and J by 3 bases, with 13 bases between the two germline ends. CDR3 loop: CASSVQGLRTDTQYF. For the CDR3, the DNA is TGTGCCAGCAGCGTCCAGGGGTTGAGGACAGATACGCAGTATTTT.